The present T cell receptor (beta chain) was sequenced within a study of identifying expanded T cells in peripheral blood. The repertoire was sequenced with immunoSEQ multiplex PCR; TCRdb's copy has only in-frame clones and lacks some. Of some 90,000 clones in the sample, more than 75% were seen once. No infections or other immune events were documented during collection. V lost 6 bases and J lost 11, with 12 bases in between. CDR1 is MNHEY, CDR2 SVGAGI, per germline. This CDR3 has 11 amino acids. The chain is built from TRBV6-5 and TRBJ2-3; D gene uncertain. This TCR was sampled from a person aged 18 to 75 in good health. Sequencing used blood. CDR3 sequence: CASSHRLLQYF. The DNA for the CDR3 is TGTGCCAGCAGCCATCGGCTTTTGCAGTATTTT.